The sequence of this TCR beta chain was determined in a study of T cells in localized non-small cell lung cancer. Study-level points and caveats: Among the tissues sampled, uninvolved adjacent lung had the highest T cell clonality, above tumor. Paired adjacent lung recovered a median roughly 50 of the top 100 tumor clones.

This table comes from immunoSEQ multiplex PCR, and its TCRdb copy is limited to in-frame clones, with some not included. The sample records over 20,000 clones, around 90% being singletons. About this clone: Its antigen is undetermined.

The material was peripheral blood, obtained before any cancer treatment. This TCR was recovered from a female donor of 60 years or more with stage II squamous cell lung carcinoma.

In DNA, the CDR3 is TGTGCCAGCAGCTTAGAGGGGACGTATCACTATGGCTACACCTTC. Residues: CASSLEGTYHYGYTF. V usage is TRBV7-8 and J usage is TRBJ1-2; D might be TRBD1 (5 bases). Germline assignment: CDR1 SGHVS and CDR2 FQNEAQ. The V and J ends lost 1 base and 3 bases respectively, with 12 bases between them. CDR3 length equals 15 residues.